Below are 5 T cell receptor beta chains sequenced from a single sample in a study of CD8 T cell repertoires and HIV-1 epitope variants. These receptors have no known antigen. Data came from immunoSEQ multiplex PCR; TCRdb stores just in-frame clones and leaves some out. Of a few thousand clones listed, 65% to 70% are singletons. Sequenced input: cultured CD8+ T cells derived from PBMCs. Receptors originate from a male donor with HIV.

The chain uses TRBV30 and TRBJ1-1; TRBD1 is a possible D gene (6 bases). The CDR3 loop spans 14 amino acids. The germline V gene encodes CDR1 GTSNPN and CDR2 SVGIG (reference sequence). The V and J ends lost 4 bases and 2 bases respectively, with 14 bases between them. CDR3 coding DNA: TGTGCCTGGACACAGGGATGGGGAAACACTGAAGCTTTCTTT. Translation: CAWTQGWGNTEAFF.

This rearrangement joins TRBV7-8 to TRBJ1-5, with D uncertain. Trimming stripped 3 bases from V and 1 base from J, with 19 bases between. The V gene's germline CDR1 is SGHVS and CDR2 FQNEAQ. The CDR3 has 18 residues. This CDR3 reads CASSLFGWEGRSNQPQHF. As DNA, the CDR3 is TGTGCCAGCAGCTTGTTCGGGTGGGAGGGCCGCAGCAATCAGCCCCAGCATTTT.

The chain joins TRBV19 to TRBJ2-5, with 12 bases matching TRBD2. The J call may be in error: the DNA end matches TRBJ2-7 better. Per the germline V gene, CDR1 is LNHDA and CDR2 is SQIVND (reference sequence). The CDR3 consists of 15 residues. The CDR3 DNA follows: TGTGCCAGTAGTACACTAGCGGGAGGAAACTACGAGCAGTACTTC. Its translation: CASSTLAGGNYEQYF.

By share of the sample, this clone is medium-sized. V is TRBV5-6 and J is TRBJ2-7; the D gene is possibly TRBD1 (5 bases). Per germline, CDR1 SGHDT and CDR2 YYEEEE. The CDR3 is 17 amino acids. The germline V and J ends were trimmed by 4 bases and 5 bases, with 25 bases remaining between them. The CDR3 DNA sequence: TGTGCCAGCAGCCGGTGGGGCGGTAAGGAGAAGGCGAACGAGCAGTACTTC. Protein sequence: CASSRWGGKEKANEQYF.

This clone was detected once. This chain connects TRBV6-6 to TRBJ2-1; D perhaps matches TRBD2 (5 bases). V lost 4 bases and J lost 4, with 11 bases in between. The CDR3 covers 14 residues. Germline CDR1 is MNHNY and CDR2 is SVGAGI (reference sequence). As DNA, the CDR3 is TGTGCCAGCAGTTCCCCGACTATTTACAATGAGCAGTTCTTC. This translates into CASSSPTIYNEQFF.